The 5 T cell receptor beta chains below all came from one sample that was sequenced in a study of T cells in Graves' hyperthyroidism and ophthalmopathy (dated by TCRdb to 2018 to 2020). Library creation used multiplex PCR. The sequencer listed for this sample is Illumina HiSeq 2000. TCR beta CDR3 regions were amplified from RNA transcripts. A first-round RT-PCR of the TCR CDR3 used the HTBI primer set with the Qiagen OneStep RT-PCR kit. In-frame beta chains were kept once TCRdb had trimmed the public reads at Q25 with fastp and called clones with MiXCR. Identical CDR3 proteins give one entry, which carries the most common genes and DNA. Within this sample are 550,000 to 700,000 distinct CDR3 sequences, with roughly 14% of them counted one time only. In total, the top ten clones hold 3.5% to 4.5% of the sample. Sequencing was performed on blood. These receptors were obtained from a woman aged 40 to 50 with Graves' ophthalmopathy.

This sequence joins TRBV6-2 or TRBV6-3 and TRBJ2-7, with 7 bases fitting TRBD1. Trimming removed 3 bases from V and 6 bases from J; junction bases left unmatched: 8. Germline V CDR1 and CDR2: MNHEY, SVGEGT. CDR3 length: 14 residues. For the CDR3, the DNA is TGTGCCAGCAGTTATGGGACAGCTCGATCCGAGCAGTACTTC. This codes for CASSYGTARSEQYF.

This clonotype was observed a handful of times. The chain is built from TRBV30 and TRBJ2-6; D is unclear. Germline V gene sequence: CDR1 GTSNPN, CDR2 SVGIG (reference sequence). This CDR3 region has 13 residues. V lost 7 bases and J 1 base, leaving 8 bases between the germline ends. The CDR3 sequence: CASYISGANVLTF. The CDR3 nucleotides read TGTGCCTCCTATATTTCTGGGGCCAACGTCCTGACTTTC.

In its sample, this clonotype was seen a few times. V gene TRBV20-1 combines with J gene TRBJ1-1; a possible D gene is TRBD1 (6 bases). V was clipped by 6 bases and J by 1 base, with 15 bases between them. Germline V lookup: CDR1 DFQATT, CDR2 SNEGSKA (reference sequence). This CDR3 comprises 14 residues. CDR3 sequence: CSAIQGLGNTEAFF. In DNA form, the CDR3 reads TGCAGTGCGATACAGGGTTTGGGGAACACTGAAGCTTTCTTT.

The J gene is TRBJ2-7, the V gene TRBV5-1; 11 bases are a match to TRBD2. This CDR3 is 15 amino acids long. The V gene's germline CDR1 is SGHRS and CDR2 YFSETQ. V trimming: 1 base; J trimming: 6 bases; junction bases outside the gene matches: 6. CDR3 loop: CASSLQLAGVGEQYF. The CDR3 coding sequence is TGCGCCAGCAGCTTGCAACTAGCGGGAGTGGGCGAGCAGTACTTC.

The rearrangement uses TRBV30 and TRBJ1-1; D possibly corresponds to TRBD1 (6 bases). The CDR3 loop spans 13 amino acids. The ends were cut back, 7 bases at V and 0 bases at J, with 12 bases in the middle. CDR1 and CDR2 from the germline V gene are GTSNPN and SVGIG (reference sequence). The CDR3 reads CALTRGMNTEAFF. In nucleotides, the CDR3 is TGTGCCTTGACCAGGGGTATGAACACTGAAGCTTTCTTT.